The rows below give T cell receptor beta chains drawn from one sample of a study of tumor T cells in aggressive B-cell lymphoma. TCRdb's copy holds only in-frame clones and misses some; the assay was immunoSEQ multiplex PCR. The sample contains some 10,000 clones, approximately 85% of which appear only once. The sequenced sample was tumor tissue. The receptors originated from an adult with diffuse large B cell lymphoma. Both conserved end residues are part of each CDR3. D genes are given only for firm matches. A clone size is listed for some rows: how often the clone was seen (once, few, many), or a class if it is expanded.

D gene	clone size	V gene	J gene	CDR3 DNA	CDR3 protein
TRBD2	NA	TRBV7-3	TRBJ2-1	TGTGCCAGCAGATCTAGCGGGAGCTCCTACAATGAGCAGTTCTTC	CASRSSGSSYNEQFF
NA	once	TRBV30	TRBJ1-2	TGTGCCTGGAGTGCAGGGTGGGGCTACACCTTC	CAWSAGWGYTF
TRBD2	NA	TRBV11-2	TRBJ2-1	TGTGCCAGCAGCTTAGGCCCAGCGGGAAACAATGAGCAGTTCTTC	CASSLGPAGNNEQFF
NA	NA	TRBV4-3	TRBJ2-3	TGCGCCAGCAGCCAAGCGTTGAGGAGCCCCACAGATACGCAGTATTTT	CASSQALRSPTDTQYF
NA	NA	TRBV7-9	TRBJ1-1	TGTGCCAGCAGCTCATTTCAGGGATGGGCTTTCTTT	CASSSFQGWAFF
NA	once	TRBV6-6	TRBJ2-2	TGTGCCAGCAGTTACTGGCAGGGAGGAGGGGAGCTGTTTTTT	CASSYWQGGGELFF
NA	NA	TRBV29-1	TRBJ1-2	TGCAGCGTTGAAACAGGCTCCGAAGGCTACACCTTC	CSVETGSEGYTF
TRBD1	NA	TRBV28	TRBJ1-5	TGTGCCAGCGGACCCATCGACAGGGGGCCCAATCAGCCCCAGCATTTT	CASGPIDRGPNQPQHF
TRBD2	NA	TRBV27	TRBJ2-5	TGTGCCAGCAGTTGGAAGGGAGGGCCTGATGAGACCCAGTACTTC	CASSWKGGPDETQYF
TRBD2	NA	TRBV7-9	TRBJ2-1	TGTGCCAGCAGCTTACGAGCGACTAGCGGGAGGGGGAATGAGCAGTTCTTC	CASSLRATSGRGNEQFF
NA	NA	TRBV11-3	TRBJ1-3	TGTGCCAGCAGCTTTCAGGGAACTGGAAACACCATATATTTT	CASSFQGTGNTIYF
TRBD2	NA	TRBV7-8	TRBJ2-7	TGTGCCAGCAGCCGTATAGCGGGGTACGAGCAGTACTTC	CASSRIAGYEQYF
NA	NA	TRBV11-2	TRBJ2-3	TGTGCCAGCAGCCCAAACCCAGGCACAGATACGCAGTATTTT	CASSPNPGTDTQYF
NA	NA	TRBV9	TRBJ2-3	TGTGCCAGCAGCCTAGGCGGGCCTAGTACAGATACGCAGTATTTT	CASSLGGPSTDTQYF
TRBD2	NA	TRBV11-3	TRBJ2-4	TGTGCCAGCAGCCCAGGACTAGCGGGAGGGCCTATGGCCAAAAACATTCAGTACTTC	CASSPGLAGGPMAKNIQYF
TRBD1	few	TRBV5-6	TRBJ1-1	TGTGCCAGCAGCGTGACCAGGGGGGAAGCTTTCTTT	CASSVTRGEAFF
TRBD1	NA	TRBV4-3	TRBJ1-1	TGCGCCAGCAGCCATAACAGGGGACGGGACACTGAAGCTTTCTTT	CASSHNRGRDTEAFF
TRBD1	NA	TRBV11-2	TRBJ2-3	TGTGCCAGCAGCCCGGGACAGGGGGTCACAGATACGCAGTATTTT	CASSPGQGVTDTQYF
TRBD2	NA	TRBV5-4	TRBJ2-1	TGTGCCAGCAGCATCGGACCGGGACTAGCCCCCTACAATGAGCAGTTCTTC	CASSIGPGLAPYNEQFF
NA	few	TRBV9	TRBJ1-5	TGTGCCAGCGGGGGAGGAGGGGCGGGTCAGCCCCAGCATTTT	CASGGGGAGQPQHF
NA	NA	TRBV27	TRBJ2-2	TGTGCCAGCAGAGAAGGGCCCGGGGGCACCGGGGAGCTGTTTTTT	CASREGPGGTGELFF
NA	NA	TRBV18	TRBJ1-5	TGTGCCAGCTCACGGGCGGGACCATCCCCTAGAGGGAATCAGCCCCAGCATTTT	CASSRAGPSPRGNQPQHF
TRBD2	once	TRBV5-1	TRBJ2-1	TGCGCCAGCAGCTTGGTATACGCTAGCGGGAGCATCAATGAGCAGTTCTTC	CASSLVYASGSINEQFF
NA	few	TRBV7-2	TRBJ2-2	TGTGCCAGCAGCTTAAATCCAGGGAATACCGGGGAGCTGTTTTTT	CASSLNPGNTGELFF
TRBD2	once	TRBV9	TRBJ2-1	TGTGCCAGCAGCGTAGACCCCGGACTAGCGGGAGACAATGAGCAGTTCTTC	CASSVDPGLAGDNEQFF
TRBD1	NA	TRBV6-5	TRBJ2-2	TGTGCCAGCCGAAGACAGGGATTGTTCACCGGGGAGCTGTTTTTT	CASRRQGLFTGELFF
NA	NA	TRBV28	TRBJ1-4	TGTGCCAGCAGTTCCTACAGCTCCCGGGGGGAAAAACTGTTTTTT	CASSSYSSRGEKLFF
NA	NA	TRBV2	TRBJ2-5	TGTGCCAGCAGTGAAGCAACAGGGAGCGAGACCCAGTACTTC	CASSEATGSETQYF
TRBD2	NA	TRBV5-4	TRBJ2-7	TGTGCCAGCAGCCGCCTAGCGGGGACCACCTACGAGCAGTACTTC	CASSRLAGTTYEQYF
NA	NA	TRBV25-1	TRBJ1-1	TGTGCCAGCAGTGAGAGACAGGAACACACTGAAGCTTTCTTT	CASSERQEHTEAFF
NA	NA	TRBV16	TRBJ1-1	TGTGCCAGCAGCCAATCGATAATCGGGTCCGAAGCTTTCTTT	CASSQSIIGSEAFF
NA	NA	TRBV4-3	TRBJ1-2	TGCGCCAGCAGCCAAGAGTGGGGGCTTGTATCTAACTATGGCTACACCTTC	CASSQEWGLVSNYGYTF
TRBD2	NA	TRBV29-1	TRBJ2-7	TGCAGCGACCGGGGGGGTCCCTCCTACGAGCAGTACTTC	CSDRGGPSYEQYF
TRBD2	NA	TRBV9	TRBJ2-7	TGTGCCAGCAGCCCCCCTGGGACTAGCGACTACGAGCAGTACTTC	CASSPPGTSDYEQYF
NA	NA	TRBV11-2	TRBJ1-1	TGTGCCAGCAGCTGGGCCTCGAACACTGAAGCTTTCTTT	CASSWASNTEAFF
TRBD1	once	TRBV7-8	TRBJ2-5	TGTGCCAGCAACACATTGGGGTCCGTTGGGACAGGGGGCCAAGAGACCCAGTACTTC	CASNTLGSVGTGGQETQYF
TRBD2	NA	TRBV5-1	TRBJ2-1	TGCGCCAGCAGCCCGACCGGGACTAGCGGGAGCCGGTACAATGAGCAGTTCTTC	CASSPTGTSGSRYNEQFF
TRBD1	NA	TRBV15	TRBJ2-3	TGTGCCACCGGACAGGGAGTCGCAGATACGCAGTATTTT	CATGQGVADTQYF
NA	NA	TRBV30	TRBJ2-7	NA	CAWAFGTGYFIF
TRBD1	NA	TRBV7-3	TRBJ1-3	TGTGCCAGCAGCGCGACAGGGGGAAACACCATATATTTT	CASSATGGNTIYF
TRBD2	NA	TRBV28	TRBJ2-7	TGTGCCAGTCTATTAGCGGGAGGGCCCTACGAGCAGTACTTC	CASLLAGGPYEQYF
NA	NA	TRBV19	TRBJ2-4	TGTGCCAGTAGTATAATCGGACAAATTCTAGCCAAAAACATTCAGTACTTC	CASSIIGQILAKNIQYF